This TCR beta chain was identified in a study of control samples from healthy donors and cancer patients. Sequencing was performed with immunoSEQ multiplex PCR; in TCRdb, only in-frame clones are kept and a portion is missing. The data show around 76,000 clones, under 90% seen once. Trimming shortened V by 1 base and J by 0 bases, and 3 bases separated the two germline ends. The CDR3 is made up of 13 amino acids. The receptor comes from a woman in her 50s with colorectal cancer. The sequencing sample was made of PBMCs. V gene TRBV12-3 or TRBV12-4 combines with J gene TRBJ1-1; D gene uncertain. Here the CDR3 DNA reads TGTGCCAGCAGTTTAGTAGTGAACACTGAAGCTTTCTTT. Its protein is CASSLVVNTEAFF.